The following is a T cell receptor beta chain sequence with its context. What it binds is not known. With 5 bases removed from V and 2 bases from J, the gap between germline ends came to 15 bases. This CDR3 is 15 amino acids long. The germline CDR1 and CDR2 sequences are LNHDA and SQIVND (reference sequence). This sample was included in a study of T cells in Graves' hyperthyroidism and ophthalmopathy. Study-wide results and limits: From stable hyperthyroidism, ophthalmopathy was separated by a 13 V-J model. Blood also held most thyroid clonotypes expanded beyond 0.001. Ophthalmopathy, which appeared later, was predicted by the model a median around 6.5 months before onset.

Amplification yielded TCR beta CDR3 regions, with RNA transcripts as the source. Researchers ran a first-round RT-PCR on the TCR CDR3 using the HTBI primer set. TCRdb reprocessed the multiplex PCR reads with MiXCR, giving one entry per CDR3 protein. The table has about 570,000 distinct CDR3 sequences, around 42% seen once. Input material: peripheral blood or thyroid tissue (not recorded which). The source is an adult woman with Graves' disease, either hyperthyroidism or ophthalmopathy (not recorded which). V gene TRBV19 combines with J gene TRBJ1-2; D not certain. CDR3 DNA sequence: TGTGCCAGTAGTGAAGGACGCTTCGTCAACTATGGCTACACCTTC. It encodes CASSEGRFVNYGYTF.